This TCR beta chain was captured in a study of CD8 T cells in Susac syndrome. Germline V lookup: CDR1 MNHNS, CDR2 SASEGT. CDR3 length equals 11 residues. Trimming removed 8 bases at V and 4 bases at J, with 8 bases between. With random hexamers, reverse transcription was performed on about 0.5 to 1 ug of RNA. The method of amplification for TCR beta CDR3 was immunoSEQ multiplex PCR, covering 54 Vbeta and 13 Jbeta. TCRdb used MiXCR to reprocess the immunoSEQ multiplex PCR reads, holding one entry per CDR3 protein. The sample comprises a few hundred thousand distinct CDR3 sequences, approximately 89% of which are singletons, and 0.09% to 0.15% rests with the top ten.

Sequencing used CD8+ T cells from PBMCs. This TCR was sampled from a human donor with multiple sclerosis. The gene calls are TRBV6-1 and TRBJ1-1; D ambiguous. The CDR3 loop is CASGWATEAFF. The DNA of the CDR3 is TGTGCCAGCGGTTGGGCCACTGAAGCTTTCTTT.